The T cell receptor (beta chain) described here comes from a study of blood T cell repertoires in COVID-19. Study as a whole: Material from acute and convalescent COVID-19 was sourced from the United States, Italy and Spain. T cells, B-cell-depleted T cells, or PBMCs supplied cDNA or gDNA.

The V end lost 2 bases, the J end lost 4 bases, and 9 bases lay between the germline ends. Germline values: CDR1 SGHDT, CDR2 YYEEEE. This CDR3 contains 14 residues. Authors' methods: It was from reference gene primer amplification that nucleated cell counts were estimated. TCRdb's table, derived via immunoSEQ multiplex PCR, lists solely in-frame clones and lacks some. D and trimming come from the DNA, and the V and J calls and clone size come from that table. The table records 100,000 to 150,000 clones, 85% of them present only once. The rearrangement joins TRBV5-6 to TRBJ2-2, with D possibly matching TRBD2 (6 bases). Sequencing input: peripheral blood. This sequence was found in a man of 80 years or more with active or convalescent COVID-19. The CDR3 nucleotides are TGTGCCAGCAGCTTCGGGGGAACCACCGGGGAGCTGTTTTTT. Its protein is CASSFGGTTGELFF.